This TCR beta chain was captured in a study of shared clonotypes between healthy human individuals. Some clones are missing from TCRdb's copy, which holds only in-frame ones; the method was immunoSEQ multiplex PCR. The table lists approximately 2,000,000 clones, 80% to 95% of them singletons, with around 0.35% in the top ten. Input material: naive CD4+ T cells from PBMCs. Subset denoted: CD45RA+ positively selected. This sequence was found in a man between 18 and 29 years old in good health. Some clones in this sample may be carry-over from other donors' samples.

In DNA form, the CDR3 reads TGTGCCAGCAGCCCCCGCGGACTAGCGGGAGCATACAACGAGCAGTACTTC. Amino acids: CASSPRGLAGAYNEQYF. The chain combines TRBV9 with TRBJ2-7; TRBD2 matches 13 bases. The length of the CDR3 is 17 residues. V shed 4 bases and J 5 bases; nucleotides not matched to a gene: 12. CDR1 and CDR2 from the germline V gene are SGDLS and YYNGEE.